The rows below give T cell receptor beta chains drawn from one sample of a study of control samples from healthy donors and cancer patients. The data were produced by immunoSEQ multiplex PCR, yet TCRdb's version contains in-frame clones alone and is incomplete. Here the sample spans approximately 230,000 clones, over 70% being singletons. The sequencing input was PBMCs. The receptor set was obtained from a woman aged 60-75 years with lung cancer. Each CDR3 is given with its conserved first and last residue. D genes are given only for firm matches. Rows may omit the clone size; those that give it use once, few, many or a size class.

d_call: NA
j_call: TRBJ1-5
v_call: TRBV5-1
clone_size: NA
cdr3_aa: CASSHDGEEAQHF
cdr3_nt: TGCGCCAGCAGCCATGACGGGGAAGAGGCCCAGCATTTT

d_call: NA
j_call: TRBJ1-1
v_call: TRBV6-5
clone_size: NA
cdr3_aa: CASTFIYRGNTEAFF
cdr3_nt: TGTGCCAGCACTTTTATATATCGGGGGAACACTGAAGCTTTCTTT

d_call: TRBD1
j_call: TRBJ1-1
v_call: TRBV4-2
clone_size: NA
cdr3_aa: CASSHMTGRTEAFF
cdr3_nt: TGTGCCAGCAGCCATATGACAGGGCGGACTGAAGCTTTCTTT

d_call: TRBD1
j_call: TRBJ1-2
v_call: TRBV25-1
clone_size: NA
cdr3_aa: CASSGNRGTGYTF
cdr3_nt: TGTGCCAGCAGTGGGAACAGGGGAACTGGCTACACCTTC

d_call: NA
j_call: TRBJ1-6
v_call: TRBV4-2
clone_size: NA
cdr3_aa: CASSQEAGTYNSPLHF
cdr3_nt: TGTGCCAGCAGCCAAGAGGCCGGGACGTATAATTCACCCCTCCACTTT

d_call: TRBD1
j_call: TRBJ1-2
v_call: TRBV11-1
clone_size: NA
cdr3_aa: CASSLQGSYGYTF
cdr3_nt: TGTGCCAGCAGCCTACAGGGGTCGTATGGCTACACCTTC

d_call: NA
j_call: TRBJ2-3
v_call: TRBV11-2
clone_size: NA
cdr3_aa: CASSRVHSTDTQYF
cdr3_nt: TGTGCCAGCAGCCGCGTACATAGCACAGATACGCAGTATTTT

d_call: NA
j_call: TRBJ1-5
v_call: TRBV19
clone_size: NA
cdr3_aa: CASRSGRLNNQPQHF
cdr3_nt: TGTGCCAGTAGGTCGGGACGGCTGAACAATCAGCCCCAGCATTTT

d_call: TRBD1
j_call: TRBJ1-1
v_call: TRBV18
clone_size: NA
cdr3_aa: CASSPGQADTEAFF
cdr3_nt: TGTGCCAGCTCACCCGGACAGGCTGACACTGAAGCTTTCTTT

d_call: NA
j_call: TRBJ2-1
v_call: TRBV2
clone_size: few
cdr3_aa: CASTQEETSYNEQFF
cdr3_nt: TGTGCCAGCACCCAGGAAGAGACCTCCTACAATGAGCAGTTCTTC

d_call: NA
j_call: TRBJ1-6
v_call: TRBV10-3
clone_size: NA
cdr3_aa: CAISEWVVRNSPLHF
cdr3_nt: TGTGCCATCAGTGAGTGGGTAGTTCGGAATTCACCCCTCCACTTT

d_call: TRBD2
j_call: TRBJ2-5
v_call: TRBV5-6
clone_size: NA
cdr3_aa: CASSLRGVQETQYF
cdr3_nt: TGTGCCAGCAGCTTGCGGGGGGTTCAAGAGACCCAGTACTTC

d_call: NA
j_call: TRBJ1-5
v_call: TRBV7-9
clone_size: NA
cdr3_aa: CASSRTAGSSNQPQHF
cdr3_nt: TGTGCCAGCAGCCGCACTGCAGGCAGTAGCAATCAGCCCCAGCATTTT

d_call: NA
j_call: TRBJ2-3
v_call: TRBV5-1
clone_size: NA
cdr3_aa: CASSLGGGTDTQYF
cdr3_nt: TGCGCCAGCAGCTTAGGCGGGGGCACAGATACGCAGTATTTT

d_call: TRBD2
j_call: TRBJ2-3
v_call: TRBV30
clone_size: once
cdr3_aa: CAWSSAGGSDTQYF
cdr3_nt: TGTGCCTGGAGTTCGGCGGGAGGGTCAGATACGCAGTATTTT

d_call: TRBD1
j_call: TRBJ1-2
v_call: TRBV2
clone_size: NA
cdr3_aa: CASTGTGGLNYGYTF
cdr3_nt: TGTGCCAGCACCGGGACAGGGGGTTTAAACTATGGCTACACCTTC

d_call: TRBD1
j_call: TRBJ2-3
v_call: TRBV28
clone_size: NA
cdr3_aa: CASSLQGRDTQYF
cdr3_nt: TGTGCCAGCAGTCTACAGGGGAGAGATACGCAGTATTTT

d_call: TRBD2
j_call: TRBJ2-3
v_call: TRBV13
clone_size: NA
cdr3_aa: CASSLFNPAGRAQYF
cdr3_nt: TGTGCCAGCAGCTTATTTAACCCCGCCGGGAGGGCGCAGTATTTT

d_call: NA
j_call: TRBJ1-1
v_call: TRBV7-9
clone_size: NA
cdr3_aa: CASSPSFDEAFF
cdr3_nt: TGTGCCAGCAGCCCAAGCTTTGATGAAGCTTTCTTT

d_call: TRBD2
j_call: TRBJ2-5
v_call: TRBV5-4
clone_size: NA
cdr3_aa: CASSTGTSGGETQYF
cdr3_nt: TGTGCCAGCAGCACGGGGACTAGCGGAGGGGAGACCCAGTACTTC

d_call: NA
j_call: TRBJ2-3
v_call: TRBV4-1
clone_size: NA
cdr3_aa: CASSQPTRGARDTQYF
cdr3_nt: TGCGCCAGCAGCCAACCAACTCGGGGGGCGCGAGATACGCAGTATTTT

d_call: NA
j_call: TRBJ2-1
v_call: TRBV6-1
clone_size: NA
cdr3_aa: CASSESGATYNEQFF
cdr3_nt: TGTGCCAGCAGTGAATCCGGCGCAACTTACAATGAGCAGTTCTTC

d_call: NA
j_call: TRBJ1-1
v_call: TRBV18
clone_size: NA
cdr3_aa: CASSPSSENTEAFF
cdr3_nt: TGTGCCAGCTCACCAAGTTCAGAGAACACTGAAGCTTTCTTT

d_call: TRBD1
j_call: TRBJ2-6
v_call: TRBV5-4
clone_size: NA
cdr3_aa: CASSGQGSGANVLTF
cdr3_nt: TGTGCCAGCAGCGGACAGGGATCTGGGGCCAACGTCCTGACTTTC

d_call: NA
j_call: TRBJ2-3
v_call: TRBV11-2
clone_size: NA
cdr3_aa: CASSLGMSARDTQYF
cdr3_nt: TGTGCCAGCAGCTTAGGAATGTCGGCCCGAGATACGCAGTATTTT

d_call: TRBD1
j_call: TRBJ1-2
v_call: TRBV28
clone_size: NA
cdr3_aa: CASSLDRDLGYTF
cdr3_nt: TGTGCCAGCAGTTTAGACAGGGACTTGGGCTACACCTTC

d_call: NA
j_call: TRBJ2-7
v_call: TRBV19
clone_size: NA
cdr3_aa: CASSSSLAVISYEQYF
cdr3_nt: TGTGCCAGTAGTTCCTCCCTCGCGGTAATATCCTACGAGCAGTACTTC